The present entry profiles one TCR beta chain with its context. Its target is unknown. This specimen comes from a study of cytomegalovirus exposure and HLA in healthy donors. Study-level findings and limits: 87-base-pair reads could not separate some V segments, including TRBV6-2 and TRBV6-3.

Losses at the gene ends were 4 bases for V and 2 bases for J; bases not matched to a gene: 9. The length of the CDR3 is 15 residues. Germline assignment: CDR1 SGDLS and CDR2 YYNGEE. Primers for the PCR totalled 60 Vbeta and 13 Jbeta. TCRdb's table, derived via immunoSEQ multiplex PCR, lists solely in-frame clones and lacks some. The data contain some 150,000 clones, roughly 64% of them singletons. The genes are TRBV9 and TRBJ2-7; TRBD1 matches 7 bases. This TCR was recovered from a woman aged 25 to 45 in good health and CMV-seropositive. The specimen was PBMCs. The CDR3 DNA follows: TGTGCCAGCAGCTTTCATCCGACAGGGACCTACGAGCAGTACTTC. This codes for CASSFHPTGTYEQYF.